One T cell receptor (beta chain) is described in this entry. This entry belongs to a study of control samples from healthy donors and cancer patients. Produced via immunoSEQ multiplex PCR; TCRdb's table is partial and in-frame only. The sample comprises 45,000 to 55,000 clones, about 94% of which are singletons, and roughly a quarter rests with the top ten. The germline V gene has CDR1 SGHAT and CDR2 FQNNGV. V dropped 5 bases and J dropped 2 bases, with 16 bases sitting between them. The CDR3 runs 17 residues. The TCR sequence derives from a woman between 45 and 60 years old with head and neck cancer. The V and J genes are TRBV11-2 and TRBJ2-6, with D unclear. Sequences were obtained from PBMCs. The DNA for the CDR3 is TGTGCCAGCAGCCCCGGAAATCTCCATGCTGGGGCCAACGTCCTGACTTTC. This codes for CASSPGNLHAGANVLTF.